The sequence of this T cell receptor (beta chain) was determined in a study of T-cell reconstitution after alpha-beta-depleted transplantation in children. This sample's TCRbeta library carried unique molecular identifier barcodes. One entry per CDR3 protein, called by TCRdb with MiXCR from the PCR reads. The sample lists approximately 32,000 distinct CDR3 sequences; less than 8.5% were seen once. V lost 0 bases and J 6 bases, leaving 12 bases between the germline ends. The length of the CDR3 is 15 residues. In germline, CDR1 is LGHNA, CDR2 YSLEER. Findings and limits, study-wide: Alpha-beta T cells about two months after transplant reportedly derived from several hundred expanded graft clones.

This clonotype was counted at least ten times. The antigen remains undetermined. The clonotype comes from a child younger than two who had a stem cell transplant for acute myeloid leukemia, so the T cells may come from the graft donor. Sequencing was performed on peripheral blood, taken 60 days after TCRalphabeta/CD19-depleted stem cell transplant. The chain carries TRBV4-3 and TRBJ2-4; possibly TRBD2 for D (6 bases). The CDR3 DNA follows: TGCGCCAGCAGCCAAGAATCCGGGGGTTTAAACATTCAGTACTTC. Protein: CASSQESGGLNIQYF.